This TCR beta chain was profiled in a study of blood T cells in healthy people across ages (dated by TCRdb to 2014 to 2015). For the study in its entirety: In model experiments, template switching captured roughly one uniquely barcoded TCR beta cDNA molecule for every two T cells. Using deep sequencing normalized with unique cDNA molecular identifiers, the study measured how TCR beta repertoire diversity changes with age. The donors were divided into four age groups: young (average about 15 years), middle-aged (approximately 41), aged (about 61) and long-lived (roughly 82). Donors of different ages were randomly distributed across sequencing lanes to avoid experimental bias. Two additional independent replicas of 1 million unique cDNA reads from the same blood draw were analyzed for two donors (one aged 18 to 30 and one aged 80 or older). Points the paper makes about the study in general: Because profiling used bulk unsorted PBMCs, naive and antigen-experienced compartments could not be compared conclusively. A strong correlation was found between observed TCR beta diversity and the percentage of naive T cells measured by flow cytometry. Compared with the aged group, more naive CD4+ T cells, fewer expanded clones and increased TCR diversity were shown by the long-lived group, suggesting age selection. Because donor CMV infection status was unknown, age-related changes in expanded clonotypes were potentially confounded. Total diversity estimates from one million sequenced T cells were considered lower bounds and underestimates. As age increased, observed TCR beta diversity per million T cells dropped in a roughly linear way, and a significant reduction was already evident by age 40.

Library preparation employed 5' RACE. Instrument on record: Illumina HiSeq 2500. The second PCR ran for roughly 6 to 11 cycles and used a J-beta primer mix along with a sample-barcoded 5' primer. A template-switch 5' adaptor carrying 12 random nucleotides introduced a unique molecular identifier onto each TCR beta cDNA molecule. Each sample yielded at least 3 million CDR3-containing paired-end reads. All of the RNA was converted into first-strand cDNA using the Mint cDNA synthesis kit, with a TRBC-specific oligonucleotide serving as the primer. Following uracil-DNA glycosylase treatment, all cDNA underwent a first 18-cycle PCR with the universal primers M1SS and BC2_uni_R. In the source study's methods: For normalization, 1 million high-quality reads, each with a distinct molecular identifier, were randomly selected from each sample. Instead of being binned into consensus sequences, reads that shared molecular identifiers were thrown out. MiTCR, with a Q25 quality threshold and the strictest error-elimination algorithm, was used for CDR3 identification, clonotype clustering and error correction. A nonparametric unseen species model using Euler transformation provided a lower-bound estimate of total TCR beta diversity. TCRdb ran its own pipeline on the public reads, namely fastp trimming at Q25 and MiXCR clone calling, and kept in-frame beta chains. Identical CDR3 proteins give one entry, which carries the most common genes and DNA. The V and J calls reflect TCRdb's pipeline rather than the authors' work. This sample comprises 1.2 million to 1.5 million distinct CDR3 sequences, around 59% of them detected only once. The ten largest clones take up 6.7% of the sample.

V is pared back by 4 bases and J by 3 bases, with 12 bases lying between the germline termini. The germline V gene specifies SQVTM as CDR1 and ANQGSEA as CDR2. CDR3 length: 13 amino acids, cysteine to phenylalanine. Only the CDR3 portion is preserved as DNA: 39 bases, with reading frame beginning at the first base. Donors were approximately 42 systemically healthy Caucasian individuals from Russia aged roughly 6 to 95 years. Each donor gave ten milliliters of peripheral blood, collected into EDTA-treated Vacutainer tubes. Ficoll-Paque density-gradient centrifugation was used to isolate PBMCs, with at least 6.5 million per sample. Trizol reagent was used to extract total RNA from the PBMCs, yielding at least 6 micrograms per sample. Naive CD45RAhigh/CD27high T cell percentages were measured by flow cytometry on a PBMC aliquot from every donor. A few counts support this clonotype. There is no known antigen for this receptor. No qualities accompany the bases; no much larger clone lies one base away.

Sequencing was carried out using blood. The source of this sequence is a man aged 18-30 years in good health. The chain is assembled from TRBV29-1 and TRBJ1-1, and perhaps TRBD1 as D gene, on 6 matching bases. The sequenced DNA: TGCAGCGTTGCGAGAGGGGGGGACACTGAAGCTTTCTTT. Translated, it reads CSVARGGDTEAFF.